This TCR beta chain was retrieved from a study of regulatory T cells in long-lasting Graves disease. Arm-PCR with iRepertoire HTBI primers amplified the CDR3 regions for these TCR beta libraries. TCRdb redid the calling of the multiplex PCR reads with MiXCR, one entry per CDR3 protein. The sample yields 310,000 or so distinct CDR3 sequences, around 21% seen once. In regard to this clonotype: Antigen specificity is unknown.

The time point: persistent/refractory GD, antithyroid drugs over 5 years with positive TRAb. PBMC-extracted RNA yielded the TCR library. Patients were enrolled at an endocrinology department in Xi'an, China. Study-wide results and caveats: Preferential use of TRBV28, TRBJ1-2 and TRBJ2-5 was seen in persistent disease. Among persistent patients, a larger number of public clonotypes were shared (over 2,500) than among newly diagnosed patients (more than 850). Sampling was limited to peripheral blood rather than thyroid tissue.

The V gene's germline CDR1 is SGHTA and CDR2 FQGNSA. V was clipped by 5 bases and J by 9 bases, with 23 bases between them. This CDR3 contains 17 residues. This clonotype was obtained from a female donor with Graves disease. The chain links TRBV7-2 to TRBJ1-6, with D perhaps TRBD1 (6 bases). Sequences were derived from peripheral blood mononuclear cells (PBMCs), sampled when the disease was refractory, from a patient treated with antithyroid drugs. The CDR3 sequence: CASSPLRTTGGGSPLHF. The CDR3 nucleotides read TGTGCCAGCAGCCCCCTTCGGACGACAGGCGGTGGTTCACCCCTCCACTTT.